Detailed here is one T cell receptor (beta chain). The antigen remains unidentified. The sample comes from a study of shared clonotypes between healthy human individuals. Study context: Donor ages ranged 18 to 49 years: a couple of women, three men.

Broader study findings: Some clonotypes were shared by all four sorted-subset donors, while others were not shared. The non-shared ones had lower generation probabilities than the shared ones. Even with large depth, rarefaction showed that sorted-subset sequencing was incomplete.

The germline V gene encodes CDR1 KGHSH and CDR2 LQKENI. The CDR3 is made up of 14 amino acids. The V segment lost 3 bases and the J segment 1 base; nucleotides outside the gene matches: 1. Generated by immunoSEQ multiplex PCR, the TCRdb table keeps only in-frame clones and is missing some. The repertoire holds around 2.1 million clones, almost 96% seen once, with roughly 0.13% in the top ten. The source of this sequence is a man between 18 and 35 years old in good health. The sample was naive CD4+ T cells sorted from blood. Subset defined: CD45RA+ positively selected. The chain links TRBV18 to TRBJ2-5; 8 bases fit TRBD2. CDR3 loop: CASSPGTSQETQYF. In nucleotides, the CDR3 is TGTGCCAGCTCACCCGGGACTAGCCAAGAGACCCAGTACTTC.